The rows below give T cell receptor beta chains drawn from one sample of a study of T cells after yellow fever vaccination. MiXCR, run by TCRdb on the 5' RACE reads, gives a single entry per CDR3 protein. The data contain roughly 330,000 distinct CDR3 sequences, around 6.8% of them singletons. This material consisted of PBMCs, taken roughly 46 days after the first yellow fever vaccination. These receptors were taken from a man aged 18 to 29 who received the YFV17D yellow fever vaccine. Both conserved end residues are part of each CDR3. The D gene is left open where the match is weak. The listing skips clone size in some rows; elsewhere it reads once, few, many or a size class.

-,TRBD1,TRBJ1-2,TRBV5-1,CASSYTGGVQYGYTF,TGCGCCAGCAGCTATACAGGGGGCGTTCAATATGGCTACACCTTC
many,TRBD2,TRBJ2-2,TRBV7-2,CASSLGLAVNTGELFF,TGTGCCAGCAGCTTAGGACTAGCGGTCAACACCGGGGAGCTGTTTTTT
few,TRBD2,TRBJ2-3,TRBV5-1,CASSTKLAGGDDRHTDTQYF,TGCGCCAGCAGCACCAAATTAGCGGGCGGCGACGATCGACACACAGATACGCAGTATTTT
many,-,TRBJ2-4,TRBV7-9,CASSLELGSQIQYF,TGTGCCAGCAGCTTAGAACTCGGGTCCCAAATTCAGTACTTC
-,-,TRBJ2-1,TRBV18,CASSQYSGEQFF,TGTGCCAGCTCACAATATAGCGGTGAGCAGTTCTTC
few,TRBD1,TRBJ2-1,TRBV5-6,CASSWGTAHYNEQFF,TGTGCCAGCAGCTGGGGGACAGCCCACTACAATGAGCAGTTCTTC
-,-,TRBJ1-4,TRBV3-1,CASSQDPGTLEKLFF,TGTGCCAGCAGCCAAGATCCCGGGACCCTGGAAAAACTGTTTTTT
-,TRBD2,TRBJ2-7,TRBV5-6,CASSPREGRSEQYF,TGTGCCAGCAGCCCGAGGGAGGGGCGATCCGAGCAGTACTTC
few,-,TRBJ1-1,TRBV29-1,CSVQPRDTNTEAFF,TGCAGCGTCCAACCCCGGGACACGAACACTGAAGCTTTCTTT
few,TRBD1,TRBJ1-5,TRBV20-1,CSAKDLGQVYSNQPQHF,TGCAGTGCTAAAGATCTGGGACAGGTTTATAGCAATCAGCCCCAGCATTTT
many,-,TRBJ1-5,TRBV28,CASSPRTSDQPQHF,TGTGCCAGCAGTCCCAGGACATCAGATCAGCCCCAGCATTTT
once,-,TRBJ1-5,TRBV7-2,CASSLATFVNQPQHF,TGTGCCAGCAGCTTAGCCACATTCGTAAATCAGCCCCAGCATTTT
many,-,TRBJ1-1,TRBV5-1,CASSLTGLNTEAFF,TGCGCCAGCAGCTTGACAGGACTTAACACTGAAGCTTTCTTT
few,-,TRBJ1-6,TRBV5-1,CASSLDQHSPLHF,TGCGCCAGCAGCTTGGACCAGCATTCACCCCTCCACTTT
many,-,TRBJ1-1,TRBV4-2,CASSQDLMEAFF,TGTGCCAGCAGCCAAGATTTAATGGAAGCTTTCTTT
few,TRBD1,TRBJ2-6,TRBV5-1,CASSPGQMSSGANVLTF,TGCGCCAGCAGCCCGGGACAGATGAGCTCTGGGGCCAACGTCCTGACTTTC
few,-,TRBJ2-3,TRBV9,CASSPRAGGDVTDTQYF,TGTGCCAGCAGCCCCAGAGCTGGCGGAGACGTTACAGATACGCAGTATTTT
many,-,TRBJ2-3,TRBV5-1,CASSLEGWGRDTQYF,TGCGCCAGCAGCTTGGAGGGGTGGGGCCGGGATACGCAGTATTTT
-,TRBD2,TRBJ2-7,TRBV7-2,CSSSLTTLAGFRF,TGTTCCAGCAGCTTAACCACACTAGCGGGCTTTCGCTTC
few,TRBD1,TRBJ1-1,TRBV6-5,CASSYQGGTEAFF,TGTGCCAGCAGTTACCAGGGGGGTACTGAAGCTTTCTTT
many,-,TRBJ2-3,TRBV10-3,CAISLGLHTDTQYF,TGTGCCATCAGTTTGGGACTTCACACAGATACGCAGTATTTT
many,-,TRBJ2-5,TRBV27,CASSEETQYF,TGTGCCAGCAGTGAAGAGACCCAGTACTTC